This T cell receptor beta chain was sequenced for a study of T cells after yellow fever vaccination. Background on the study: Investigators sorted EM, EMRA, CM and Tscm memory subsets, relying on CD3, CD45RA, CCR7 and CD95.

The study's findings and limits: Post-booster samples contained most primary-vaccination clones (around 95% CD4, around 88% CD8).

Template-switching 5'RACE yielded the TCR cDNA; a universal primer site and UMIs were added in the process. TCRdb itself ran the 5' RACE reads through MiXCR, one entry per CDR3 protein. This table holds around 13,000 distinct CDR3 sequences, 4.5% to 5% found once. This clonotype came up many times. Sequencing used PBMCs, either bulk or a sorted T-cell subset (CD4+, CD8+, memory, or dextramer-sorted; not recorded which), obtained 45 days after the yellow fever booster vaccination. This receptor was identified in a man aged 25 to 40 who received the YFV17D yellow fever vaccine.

DNA for the CDR3: TGTGCCAGCAGCTCCGGGACTAGCGGGACGTACGAGCAGTACTTC. It encodes CASSSGTSGTYEQYF. The J gene is TRBJ2-7, the V gene TRBV7-8; 13 nucleotides agree with TRBD2. The CDR3 loop spans 15 amino acids. Germline CDR1 reads SGHVS; CDR2 reads FQNEAQ. The V segment lost 4 bases and the J segment 4 bases; nucleotides outside the gene matches: 4.